This is a list of T cell receptor beta chains from one sample in a study of blood T cell repertoires in COVID-19. Profiled with immunoSEQ multiplex PCR; TCRdb holds only in-frame clones, not every one. The data show around 290,000 clones, roughly 87% seen once. The sample comprised PBMCs or T cells enriched from blood (not recorded which). These TCRs come from a woman aged 30 to 39 who had recovered from COVID-19. Both conserved end residues are part of each CDR3. The D gene is left open where the match is weak. Clone size is given for some rows only: seen once, a few or many times, or a class if the clone is expanded.

D gene,V gene,J gene,clone size,CDR3 protein,CDR3 DNA
TRBD1,TRBV19,TRBJ1-6,.,CASRSDRGTRPLHF,TGTGCCAGTAGATCAGACAGGGGCACCCGACCCCTCCACTTT
.,TRBV7-3,TRBJ2-1,.,CASSSDRNNEQFF,TGTGCCAGCAGCTCTGACAGGAACAATGAGCAGTTCTTC
.,TRBV5-1,TRBJ2-5,.,CASSFGLQGLAKETQYF,TGCGCCAGCAGCTTTGGACTACAGGGGCTGGCGAAGGAGACCCAGTACTTC
.,TRBV5-1,TRBJ1-4,.,CASSLGGYNEKLFF,TGCGCCAGCAGCTTGGGAGGGTACAATGAAAAACTGTTTTTT
.,TRBV20-1,TRBJ1-2,.,CSASNEVSYGYTF,TGCAGTGCTAGTAATGAGGTTAGCTATGGCTACACCTTC
.,TRBV3-1/TRBV3-2,TRBJ1-1,.,CASSQGGLNTEAFF,TGTGCCAGCAGCCAGGGGGGATTGAACACTGAAGCTTTCTTT
.,TRBV9,TRBJ1-2,.,CASSRELPGFHGYTF,TGTGCCAGCAGCCGAGAGCTTCCAGGGTTTCATGGCTACACCTTC
TRBD2,TRBV9,TRBJ2-1,.,CASSVGSSGVASEQFF,TGTGCCAGCAGCGTAGGTTCTAGCGGGGTAGCTAGTGAGCAGTTCTTC
.,TRBV5-1,TRBJ2-7,.,CASSFGLARYEQYF,TGCGCCAGCAGCTTTGGGCTAGCGAGGTACGAGCAGTACTTC
.,TRBV11-2,TRBJ2-7,.,CASSLEHYEQYF,TGTGCCAGCAGCTTAGAACACTACGAGCAGTACTTC
TRBD2,TRBV27,TRBJ2-7,.,CASSLVAGVYEQYF,TGTGCCAGCAGTTTGGTAGCGGGAGTTTACGAGCAGTACTTC
TRBD2,TRBV11-2,TRBJ2-5,.,CASTPLAGGHGETQYF,TGTGCCAGCACCCCACTAGCGGGGGGGCATGGTGAGACCCAGTACTTC
.,TRBV4-3,TRBJ1-1,.,CASSQEGDTETFF,TGCGCCAGCAGCCAAGAGGGAGACACTGAAACTTTCTTT
.,TRBV4-3,TRBJ2-5,.,CASSQETGLSETQYF,TGCGCCAGCAGCCAAGAAACAGGGTTATCAGAGACCCAGTACTTC
TRBD1,TRBV5-1,TRBJ1-2,.,CASSLEFNRGSGYTF,TGCGCCAGCAGCTTGGAGTTCAACAGGGGAAGCGGCTACACCTTC
TRBD1,TRBV3-1/TRBV3-2,TRBJ1-1,.,CASSRDRGPPEAFF,TGTGCCAGCAGCCGGGACAGGGGTCCTCCTGAAGCTTTCTTT
TRBD1,TRBV6-5,TRBJ1-5,.,CASADRVNQPQHF,TGTGCCAGCGCTGACAGGGTCAATCAGCCCCAGCATTTT
TRBD1,TRBV4-3,TRBJ1-2,.,CASRTLPTGRGGYTF,TGCGCCAGCCGCACCTTACCGACAGGGCGGGGTGGCTACACCTTC
.,TRBV6-2/TRBV6-3,TRBJ2-4,.,CASSYVGVQYF,TGTGCCAGCAGTTACGTCGGGGTTCAGTACTTC
.,TRBV7-2,TRBJ2-3,.,CASSSRILDTQYF,TGTGCCAGCAGCTCGCGAATCTTGGATACGCAGTATTTT
.,TRBV28,TRBJ2-7,.,CASAYSPGAYEQYF,TGTGCCAGCGCTTACTCCCCGGGGGCCTACGAGCAGTACTTC
TRBD2,TRBV23-1,TRBJ2-1,few,CASSQREELDEQFF,TGCGCCAGCAGTCAGCGGGAGGAACTGGATGAGCAGTTCTTC
.,TRBV11-2,TRBJ2-1,.,CASSLQDQFF,TGTGCCAGCAGCTTACAGGATCAGTTCTTC
TRBD2,TRBV24-1,TRBJ2-2,.,CATRPSGKNTGELFF,TGTGCCACCAGACCTAGCGGGAAGAACACCGGGGAGCTGTTTTTT
.,TRBV6-2/TRBV6-3,TRBJ2-3,.,CASSLLTDATDTQYF,TGTGCCAGCAGCTTGCTGACTGATGCGACGGATACGCAGTATTTT
.,TRBV3-1/TRBV3-2,TRBJ2-3,once,CASRLRTSYTDTQYF,TGTGCCAGCCGACTACGGACTTCCTACACAGATACGCAGTATTTT
TRBD1,TRBV7-3,TRBJ2-5,.,CASSSLGQGAWETQYF,TGTGCCAGCAGCTCCTTAGGACAGGGGGCATGGGAGACCCAGTACTTC
TRBD2,TRBV14,TRBJ2-2,.,CASSQRGFAGELFF,TGTGCCAGCAGCCAGCGGGGGTTCGCCGGGGAGCTGTTTTTT
TRBD1,TRBV5-4,TRBJ1-2,.,CASSGGGGRTGVYGYTF,TGTGCCAGCAGCGGAGGTGGAGGTAGGACAGGGGTCTATGGCTACACCTTC
.,TRBV7-2,TRBJ2-1,.,CASSLDTYNEQFF,TGTGCCAGCAGCTTAGACACGTACAATGAGCAGTTCTTC
TRBD1,TRBV28,TRBJ1-1,.,CASSLYQGAEGNTEAFF,TGTGCCAGCAGTTTATACCAGGGGGCGGAGGGGAACACTGAAGCTTTCTTT
TRBD2,TRBV5-4,TRBJ2-3,.,CASSLSAAGAADTQYF,TGTGCCAGCAGCTTGTCGGCAGCGGGGGCGGCAGATACGCAGTATTTT
TRBD1,TRBV29-1,TRBJ1-2,.,CSVRQGAVYGYTF,TGCAGCGTTAGACAGGGGGCGGTCTACGGCTACACCTTC
.,TRBV21-1,TRBJ1-3,once,CASSIRTGDTGNTIYF,TGTGCCAGCAGCATCCGGACAGGGGATACAGGAAACACCATATATTTT
TRBD2,TRBV19,TRBJ2-1,.,CASSITSGGSIIF,TGTGCCAGTAGTATTACTAGCGGGGGGTCCATAATCTTC
TRBD2,TRBV24-1,TRBJ2-4,.,CATSDQAGGAKNIQYF,TGTGCCACCAGTGATCAGGCGGGGGGAGCCAAAAACATTCAGTACTTC
.,TRBV20-1,TRBJ1-2,.,CTGSGGSGYTF,TGCACCGGCTCGGGGGGCTCTGGCTACACCTTC
TRBD1,TRBV6-5,TRBJ1-4,.,CASSYALQGTNEKLFF,TGTGCCAGCAGTTACGCGCTACAGGGGACTAATGAAAAACTGTTTTTT
.,TRBV7-2,TRBJ2-4,.,CASSSPQKNIQYF,TGTGCCAGCAGCTCTCCACAGAAAAACATTCAGTACTTC
TRBD2,TRBV29-1,TRBJ2-3,.,CSVAGTSMSGTDTQYF,TGCAGCGTAGCCGGGACTAGCATGTCTGGCACAGATACGCAGTATTTT